This T cell receptor beta chain derives from a study of blood T cell repertoires in COVID-19. The overall study: PBMCs, B-cell-depleted T cells, or T cells were the source of the cDNA or gDNA that made up the material.

Ages ranged from about 18 to 89 years, with residence in approximately 25 US areas. In the authors' workflow: Amplifying reference gene primers gave estimates of nucleated cell counts. TCRdb keeps only in-frame clones here, not all; method: immunoSEQ multiplex PCR. The V and J calls and clone size are taken from that table; D and trimming were inferred from the DNA. In the table there are more than 300,000 clones, around 86% of which are singletons. Trimming took 0 bases from V and 1 from J, leaving 9 bases between them. Germline lookup yields CDR1 MNHEY and CDR2 SMNVEV (reference sequence). The CDR3 has 15 amino acids.

This TCR came from a man aged 25-45 years who had recovered from COVID-19. The sample consisted of PBMCs or T cells enriched from blood (not recorded which). The chain employs TRBV27 and TRBJ1-1; D may be TRBD1 (5 bases). CDR3 DNA: TGTGCCAGCAGTTTATCTAGGGGTTCGAACACTGAAGCTTTCTTT. Translating gives CASSLSRGSNTEAFF.